These T cell receptor beta chains were read from a single sample in a study of blood T cells in healthy people across ages. TCRdb itself ran the 5' RACE reads through MiXCR, one entry per CDR3 protein. The sample contains over 1,500,000 distinct CDR3 sequences, 30% to 40% of which appear only once. The source material was blood. Receptors originate from a human donor in good health. The CDR3 runs from the conserved cysteine through the conserved F or W. The D gene is left open where the match is weak. Clone size is not always given. Where it is, it says once, few, many or a class for expanded clones.

cdr3_length	v_call	clone_size	j_call	d_call	cdr3_nt	cdr3_aa
16	TRBV20-1	.	TRBJ1-2	TRBD1	TGCAGTGCTTCAACCGGGACAGGGGGCGAATTCTATGGCTACACCTTC	CSASTGTGGEFYGYTF
14	TRBV28	.	TRBJ1-1	TRBD1	TGTGCCAGCAATATTCAGGGGGAGGTCGCTGAAGCTTTCTTT	CASNIQGEVAEAFF
13	TRBV7-8	few	TRBJ2-4	.	TGTGCCAGCAGCTTTGGACCCTCCTTCCCCCAGTACTTC	CASSFGPSFPQYF
13	TRBV7-9	.	TRBJ2-7	.	TGTGCCAGCAGCTACGGATCAGCCTACGAGCAGTACTTC	CASSYGSAYEQYF
16	TRBV7-3	few	TRBJ2-3	TRBD2	TGTGCCAGCAGCCCTAGAGCGGGGGGGTTGGCAGATACGCAGTATTTT	CASSPRAGGLADTQYF
14	TRBV7-3	few	TRBJ2-1	.	TGTGCCAGCAGCCGAGGGGGGGCCGTGGATGAGCAGTTCTTC	CASSRGGAVDEQFF
13	TRBV7-6	.	TRBJ2-1	.	TGTGCCAGCAGCTTATTCAGGACGCGGGAGCAGTTCTTC	CASSLFRTREQFF
13	TRBV4-1	many	TRBJ1-2	.	TGCGCCAGCACCCCATTGGGAGGGCATGGCTACACCTTC	CASTPLGGHGYTF
13	TRBV27	.	TRBJ2-7	TRBD1	TGTGCCAGCAGTGCGACAGGGCTCGCCGAGCAGTACTTC	CASSATGLAEQYF
15	TRBV9	.	TRBJ2-1	.	TGTGCCAGCAGCGTAGCTTTCTCTAGGGGGAATGAGCAGTTCTTC	CASSVAFSRGNEQFF
12	TRBV29-1	.	TRBJ1-4	.	TGCAGCGTTCAGAAGGGTGGGGAAAAACTGTTTTTT	CSVQKGGEKLFF
15	TRBV7-8	.	TRBJ2-3	.	TGTGCCAGCAGCGCGACGGGGGTCTCCACAGATACGCAGTATTTT	CASSATGVSTDTQYF
13	TRBV29-1	.	TRBJ2-2	TRBD2	TGCAGCGCTGGGGGGGGAGGAACCGGGGAGCTGTTTTTT	CSAGGGGTGELFF
13	TRBV20-1	.	TRBJ1-4	.	TGCAGTGCTCACGACCGGTCCGGGGAAAAACTGTTTTTT	CSAHDRSGEKLFF
14	TRBV28	few	TRBJ1-4	.	TGTGCCAGCTCCGACCCGGGTTCCGATGAAAAACTGTTTTTT	CASSDPGSDEKLFF
16	TRBV6-2/TRBV6-3	few	TRBJ2-7	TRBD2	TGTGCCAGCAGTCCAGCGACTAGCGGGGGCCCCTACGAGCAGTACTTC	CASSPATSGGPYEQYF
14	TRBV10-3	.	TRBJ1-2	.	TGTGCCATCAGCGATCCCTCGTCACGTACTGGCTACACCTTC	CAISDPSSRTGYTF
14	TRBV4-2	.	TRBJ2-7	TRBD1	TGTGCCAGCAGCCCGTCGACAGGGCTTGACGAGCAGTACTTC	CASSPSTGLDEQYF
14	TRBV20-1	.	TRBJ2-5	TRBD2	TGCAGTGCTAGATACGCGGGGGGTCAAGAGACCCAGTACTTC	CSARYAGGQETQYF
15	TRBV29-1	.	TRBJ1-1	TRBD1	TGCAGCGTCACTCCAGGGACAGGGGTTGGAACGGGAGCTTTCTTT	CSVTPGTGVGTGAFF
15	TRBV5-6	few	TRBJ2-1	.	TGTGCCAGCAGCTTGGAGTCAGGGGTGGTCAATGAGCAGTTCTTC	CASSLESGVVNEQFF
17	TRBV7-2	.	TRBJ1-2	TRBD1	TGTGCCAGCAGCTTGATGGGACAGGCGTTTCTAGCCTATGGCTACACCTTC	CASSLMGQAFLAYGYTF
16	TRBV7-3	.	TRBJ2-1	TRBD1	TGTGCCAGCAGCAGAACCGGGACAGGATACTACAACGAGCAGTTCTTC	CASSRTGTGYYNEQFF
16	TRBV15	few	TRBJ2-1	TRBD1	TGTGCCACCAGCAGAGACCCCGGGACAGGTTACAATGAGCAGTTCTTC	CATSRDPGTGYNEQFF
16	TRBV3-1	.	TRBJ2-7	.	TGTGCCAGCAGCCAAGGCCATTCGACCCTCTCCTACGAGCAGTACTTC	CASSQGHSTLSYEQYF
15	TRBV6-5	.	TRBJ2-7	.	TGTGCCAGCCGCGCGCTTGGACAAGCCCGCTACGAGCAGTACTTC	CASRALGQARYEQYF
13	TRBV30	.	TRBJ1-2	.	TGTGCCTCTACGGACGGATCTAACTATGGCTACACCTTC	CASTDGSNYGYTF
17	TRBV20-1	once	TRBJ2-7	TRBD2	TGCAGTGCCCCGACTAGCGGGGGACCGACCCTCTCCTACGAGCAGTACTTC	CSAPTSGGPTLSYEQYF
16	TRBV9	.	TRBJ2-5	.	TGTGCCAGCAGCGTAGGAGTTGGAGGGAGGAGCGAGACCCAGTACTTC	CASSVGVGGRSETQYF
14	TRBV9	.	TRBJ2-5	.	TGTGCCAGCTCTGACGGGGTAAACCAAGAGACCCAGTACTTC	CASSDGVNQETQYF
18	TRBV4-1	.	TRBJ2-5	TRBD2	TGCGCCAGCAGCCAAGCCCTAGCGGGGGGGCGGGAAAGAGAGACCCAGTACTTC	CASSQALAGGRERETQYF
14	TRBV7-9	few	TRBJ1-2	TRBD1	TGTGCCAGCAGCTTAACTGACAGGGGAGGAGGCTACACCTTC	CASSLTDRGGGYTF
17	TRBV11-3	few	TRBJ2-6	.	TGTGCCAGCAGCTTAGGCAGGGGATCGTTTGGGGCCAACGTCCTGACTTTC	CASSLGRGSFGANVLTF
15	TRBV7-2	.	TRBJ1-1	.	TGTGCCAGCAGCTCCGCCACAGGGAGGTGGACTGAAGCTTTCTTT	CASSSATGRWTEAFF
14	TRBV20-1	.	TRBJ2-1	TRBD1	TGCAGTGCTAGAGGGACAGGGTTCTACAATGAGCAGTTCTTC	CSARGTGFYNEQFF
13	TRBV2	.	TRBJ1-5	.	TGTGCCAGCGGGGACAAGATCAATCAGCCCCAGCATTTT	CASGDKINQPQHF
11	TRBV7-9	once	TRBJ2-5	.	TGTGCCAGCAGCAAGGGGGAGACCCGGTACTTC	CASSKGETRYF
14	TRBV7-2	many	TRBJ2-7	.	TGTGCCAGCAGCTTATCCAGGGACGGGGGCGAGCAGTACTTC	CASSLSRDGGEQYF
15	TRBV7-2	.	TRBJ2-1	.	TGTGCCAGCAGGAAAGGTGGAGGTGACTACAATGAGCAGTTCTTC	CASRKGGGDYNEQFF
16	TRBV6-2/TRBV6-3	.	TRBJ2-1	.	TGTGCCAGCAGTTCCACCGGTCCCAGCCGAAGGAATGAGCAGTTCTTC	CASSSTGPSRRNEQFF
13	TRBV14	.	TRBJ2-7	.	TGTGCCAGCAGCCGTTCGGGACAATACGAGCAGTACTTC	CASSRSGQYEQYF
14	TRBV2	.	TRBJ2-3	.	TGTGCCAGCAGTGAATGGCAGGACACAGATACGCAGTATTTT	CASSEWQDTDTQYF
16	TRBV4-3	.	TRBJ1-2	TRBD1	TGCGCCAGCAGCCATGCCGGGACAGAAAAAAACTATGGCTACACCTTC	CASSHAGTEKNYGYTF
13	TRBV29-1	.	TRBJ1-1	.	TGTAGCGTTGCTTTTGAGGGGGACGCTGAAGCTTTCTTT	CSVAFEGDAEAFF
13	TRBV7-2	.	TRBJ2-5	.	TGTGCCAGCAGCGTCAGGTCGGCAGAGACCCAGTACTTC	CASSVRSAETQYF
13	TRBV29-1	many	TRBJ2-3	TRBD1	TGCAGCGTTCAAGACAGGGACACAGATACGCAGTATTTT	CSVQDRDTDTQYF
12	TRBV12-3/TRBV12-4	many	TRBJ2-3	.	TGTGCCGTCCGTCCGGGGATAGATACGCAGTATTTT	CAVRPGIDTQYF
14	TRBV10-3	few	TRBJ2-5	TRBD2	TGTGCCATCAGGGCTAGCGGGGCGGAAGAGACCCAGTACTTC	CAIRASGAEETQYF
14	TRBV27	few	TRBJ2-1	TRBD1	TGTGCCAGCAGTTTTTGGTCACAGGGGGGTGAGCAGTTCTTC	CASSFWSQGGEQFF
17	TRBV20-1	.	TRBJ2-1	TRBD2	TGCAGTGCTAGGACTAGCGGGGGGTCGAACCTCTACAATGAGCAGTTCTTC	CSARTSGGSNLYNEQFF
15	TRBV14	.	TRBJ1-2	.	TGTGCCAGCAGCCAAGATGCGGGGGGCAACTATGGCTACACCTTC	CASSQDAGGNYGYTF
11	TRBV7-8	few	TRBJ2-5	.	TGTGCCAGCAGCTTGTTAAAGACCCAGTACTTC	CASSLLKTQYF
14	TRBV6-2/TRBV6-3	.	TRBJ1-2	.	TGTGCCGCAGCACGGGTTTCAGCGTACTATGGCTACACCTTC	CAAARVSAYYGYTF
14	TRBV25-1	.	TRBJ2-1	.	TGTGCCAGCAGTCCAAGGATACGATCCAATGAGCAGTTCTTC	CASSPRIRSNEQFF
14	TRBV11-2	.	TRBJ1-1	.	TGTGCCAGCAGCTCAACGAGGTGGGACACTGAAGCTTTCTTT	CASSSTRWDTEAFF
14	TRBV9	few	TRBJ2-1	.	TGTGCCAGCAGCGTAGGAGGGGGGGTAATTGAGCAGTTCTTC	CASSVGGGVIEQFF
16	TRBV5-5	.	TRBJ2-7	.	TGTGCCAGCAGCTCAACAGGTTATCTTAATAGCTACGAGCAGTACTTC	CASSSTGYLNSYEQYF